This TCR beta chain was observed in a study of T cells in Graves' hyperthyroidism and ophthalmopathy. Study-wide background: Once the initial diagnosis was made, peripheral blood was obtained before any treatment.

Together with thyroid ultrasound, orbital computed tomography, serum thyroxine and TRAb, clinical symptoms were used for diagnoses. Extraction of PBMCs used approximately 10 ml of fresh peripheral blood. The CDR3 is made up of 14 amino acids. V lost 2 bases, J lost 4 bases, and 8 bases lay in between. Researchers took RNA transcripts and amplified the TCR beta CDR3 regions from them. HTBI primers were employed in a first-round RT-PCR of the TCR CDR3. Using its own MiXCR run on the multiplex PCR reads, TCRdb lists one record per CDR3 protein. This repertoire shows about 410,000 distinct CDR3 sequences, under 15% found once; its top ten account for about 13%. This clonotype was seen repeatedly, ten times or more.

Sequencing used blood. The source is a man younger than 35 with Graves' ophthalmopathy. The rearrangement links TRBV12-3 or TRBV12-4 to TRBJ2-2; D gene uncertain. CDR3: CASSLPPPTGELFF. The CDR3 coding sequence is TGTGCCAGCAGTTTACCCCCCCCCACCGGGGAGCTGTTTTTT.